Shown below are 32 T cell receptor beta chains from a single sample sequenced in a study of blood T cell repertoires in COVID-19. Data came from immunoSEQ multiplex PCR; TCRdb stores just in-frame clones and leaves some out. The sample records approximately 210,000 clones, 80% to 90% being singletons. Source material: PBMCs or T cells enriched from blood (not recorded which). These receptors came from a young woman who had recovered from COVID-19.

The rearrangement links TRBV9 to TRBJ1-1; D not resolved. Germline lookup yields CDR1 SGDLS and CDR2 YYNGEE. V lost 0 bases and J 1 base, leaving 7 bases between the germline ends. The CDR3 runs 14 residues. CDR3 in amino acids: CASSVEQENTEAFF. CDR3 DNA sequence: TGTGCCAGCAGCGTAGAGCAGGAGAACACTGAAGCTTTCTTT.

In nucleotides, the CDR3 is TGTGCCAGCGGGGACAGGGGGCTGAACACTGAAGCTTTCTTT. Protein product: CASGDRGLNTEAFF. The V call is TRBV2, the J call TRBJ1-1; 12 nucleotides match TRBD1. The V gene end was trimmed by 8 bases and the J gene end by 0 bases; junction bases not matched to a gene: 1. The length of the CDR3 is 14 residues. From germline, CDR1 is SNHLY and CDR2 FYNNEI.

This chain links TRBV5-8 with TRBJ1-4, with D possibly TRBD1 on 6 matching bases. This CDR3 has 17 residues. Trimming removed 0 bases at V and 7 bases at J, with 19 bases between. Germline CDR1 reads SGHTS; CDR2 reads YDEGEE. CDR3 nucleotides: TGTGCCAGCAGCTTGGCCTGGGGGGGGCTAGGCAGTGAAAAACTGTTTTTT. Translating it yields CASSLAWGGLGSEKLFF.

The V call is TRBV6-5, the J call TRBJ1-6; TRBD1 aligns across 7 bases. After removal of 8 bases from V and 5 bases from J, the junction contained 0 bases not matched to a gene. There are 12 residues in the CDR3. The germline V gene has CDR1 MNHEY and CDR2 SVGAGI. The CDR3 nucleotides read TGTGCCAGCGACAGGGATAATTCACCCCTCCACTTT. It yields the protein CASDRDNSPLHF.

The chain combines TRBV11-2 with TRBJ2-1, with 9 bases matching TRBD2. CDR3 length: 16 residues. V lost 4 bases, J lost 1 base, and 5 bases stayed unmatched. The germline CDR1 and CDR2 sequences are SGHAT and FQNNGV. The CDR3 DNA reads TGTGCCAGCAGCTCGGGAGCGGGGGGTTCCTACAATGAGCAGTTCTTC. Protein sequence: CASSSGAGGSYNEQFF.

The rearrangement joins TRBV7-2 to TRBJ1-5; TRBD1 might be the D (5 bases). CDR1 SGHTA and CDR2 FQGNSA come from the germline V gene. The germline V and J ends were trimmed by 7 bases and 4 bases, with 14 bases remaining between them. This CDR3 region has 14 residues. This chain's CDR3 is CASNQGGRNQPQHF. DNA of the CDR3: TGTGCCAGCAACCAGGGCGGAAGAAATCAGCCCCAGCATTTT.

This clone showed up just once. The rearrangement uses TRBV4-1 and TRBJ2-1; D possibly corresponds to TRBD1 (7 bases). The CDR3 covers 16 residues. The V gene's germline CDR1 is MGHRA and CDR2 YSYEKL. V was cut by 5 bases and J by 5 bases, with 19 bases left in between. The CDR3 DNA reads TGCGCCAGCAGCGGTCTCCTCAGGGGGGCAAACAATGAGCAGTTCTTC. This translates into CASSGLLRGANNEQFF.

CDR3 nucleotide sequence: TGTGCCAGCAGCCAATCTGCGACAGGGGTCGTTCCCCAGCATTTT. This translates into CASSQSATGVVPQHF. The chain uses TRBV7-2 and TRBJ1-5, with 8 bases that match TRBD1. The CDR3 is 15 residues long. The V segment lost 5 bases and the J segment 10 bases; nucleotides outside the gene matches: 13. CDR1 is SGHTA, CDR2 FQGNSA, per germline.

This chain connects TRBV11-1 to TRBJ2-1; no reliable D call. V shed 6 bases and J shed 1 base, with 7 bases lying between them. Germline V CDR1 and CDR2: SGHAT, FQDESV (reference sequence). The CDR3 contains 13 residues. The CDR3 sequence is CASRNRSYNEQFF. The CDR3 DNA reads TGTGCCAGCAGGAACAGATCCTACAATGAGCAGTTCTTC.

For the CDR3, the DNA is TGCGCCAGCAGTTTCGGACAGGGAGGCGGTGAAAAACTGTTTTTT. Amino acid sequence: CASSFGQGGGEKLFF. V is TRBV5-1 and J is TRBJ1-4; 8 bases match TRBD1. Germline CDR1 reads SGHRS; CDR2 reads YFSETQ. V was pared by 5 bases and J by 7 bases, with 10 bases of the junction left unmatched. This CDR3 contains 15 residues. Supplemented by reference TRBV5-1 and TRBJ1-4, the full variable domain reads KAGVTQTPRYLIKTRGQQVTLSCSPISGHRSVSWYQQTPGQGLQFLFEYFSETQRNKGNFPGRFSGRQFSNSRSEMNVSTLELGDSALYLCASSFGQGGGEKLFFGSGTQLSVL.

V gene TRBV7-2 combines with J gene TRBJ2-5, with 7 bases fitting TRBD2. The J segment lost 4 bases and the V segment lost 4 bases, leaving 9 bases of the junction unmatched. The CDR3 has 15 amino acids. Germline V gives CDR1 SGHTA, CDR2 FQGNSA. CDR3 sequence: CASSSQPGEGETQYF. The CDR3 DNA reads as TGTGCCAGCAGCTCCCAACCTGGGGAGGGAGAGACCCAGTACTTC. The entire variable domain, with the rest obtained from reference TRBV7-2 and TRBJ2-5, is as follows: GAGVSQSPSNKVTEKGKDVELRCDPISGHTALYWYRQSLGQGLEFLIYFQGNSAPDKSGLPSDRFSAERTGGSVSTLTIQRTQQEDSAVYLCASSSQPGEGETQYFGPGTRLLVL.

This clone appeared a few times. The chain combines TRBV11-2 with TRBJ2-1, with TRBD1 matching over 7 bases. This CDR3 is 17 amino acids long. V lost 0 bases, J lost 1 base, and 6 bases stayed unmatched. CDR1 and CDR2 (germline): SGHAT, FQNNGV. Here the CDR3 reads CASSLDRQGLSYNEQFF. DNA of the CDR3: TGTGCCAGCAGCTTAGACCGACAGGGATTATCCTACAATGAGCAGTTCTTC.

The chain recombines TRBV6-5 with TRBJ2-7; the match to TRBD1 covers 10 bases. The J segment lost 3 bases and the V segment lost 5 bases, leaving 7 bases of the junction unmatched. The CDR3 totals 15 residues. Germline V gene lookup returns CDR1 MNHEY and CDR2 SVGAGI. CDR3 residues: CASSRQRDRGYEQYF. The CDR3 DNA follows: TGTGCCAGCAGTCGCCAGCGGGACAGGGGCTACGAGCAGTACTTC.

The chain recombines TRBV5-1 with TRBJ1-6; possible D gene TRBD1, 6 bases. The germline CDR1 and CDR2 sequences are SGHRS and YFSETQ. The CDR3 is 14 residues long. V lost 0 bases to trimming and J lost 5 bases, with 6 bases between them. CDR3 bases: TGCGCCAGCAGCTTGGGACAGGATAATTCACCCCTCCACTTT. This translates into CASSLGQDNSPLHF.

V and J are TRBV18 and TRBJ2-1; D unresolved. Per germline, CDR1 KGHSH and CDR2 LQKENI. This CDR3 is 15 amino acids long. V shed 3 bases and J shed 8 bases, with 17 bases lying between them. In DNA form, the CDR3 reads TGTGCCAGCTCACCGAGATTGGTTCTAGACCATGAGCAGTTCTTC. Translating gives CASSPRLVLDHEQFF.

This chain uses TRBV28 with TRBJ1-2; D is unresolved. V was pared by 4 bases and J by 8 bases, with 11 bases between. The CDR3 contains 12 residues. In germline, CDR1 is MDHEN, CDR2 SYDVKM. In DNA, the CDR3 is TGTGCCAGCAGTTCCCTAAACTCCGGCTACACCTTC. This gives the protein CASSSLNSGYTF.

The gene calls are TRBV5-4 and TRBJ2-3; D gene uncertain. Trimming cost V 4 bases and J 3 bases, with 18 bases left between them. The CDR3 contains 16 residues. Germline V gives CDR1 SGHNT, CDR2 YYREEE (reference sequence). For the CDR3, the DNA is TGTGCCAGCAGCCCCGATCCGGAGTTAGGTACAGATACGCAGTATTTT. This translates into CASSPDPELGTDTQYF.

The rearrangement links TRBV4-1 to TRBJ2-7, with D maybe TRBD2 (6 bases). The CDR3 runs to 15 residues. V was cut by 3 bases and J by 3 bases, with 15 bases left in between. Germline CDR1 reads MGHRA; CDR2 reads YSYEKL. The CDR3 DNA is TGCGCCAGCAGCCAGGGACTTGGAGTAAACTACGAGCAGTACTTC. It encodes CASSQGLGVNYEQYF.

The V call is TRBV9, the J call TRBJ2-1; D perhaps matches TRBD2 (6 bases). Between the trimmed V and J ends, which lost 3 bases and 7 bases, there was a span of 20 bases. The CDR3 has 16 amino acids. Germline CDR1 SGDLS, CDR2 YYNGEE. CDR3 residues: CASSALGGSPFNEQFF. CDR3 in DNA: TGTGCCAGCAGCGCCCTCGGGGGAAGTCCGTTTAATGAGCAGTTCTTC.

This chain uses TRBV2 with TRBJ1-1; the match to TRBD1 covers 7 bases. After removal of 6 bases from V and 4 bases from J, the junction contained 2 bases not matched to a gene. CDR3 length equals 12 residues. Germline CDR1 reads SNHLY; CDR2 reads FYNNEI. CDR3 coding DNA: TGTGCCAGCAGAACAGGGGCCACTGAAGCTTTCTTT. Translation: CASRTGATEAFF. Drawing the rest from reference TRBV2 and TRBJ1-1, the complete variable domain is EPEVTQTPSHQVTQMGQEVILRCVPISNHLYFYWYRQILGQKVEFLVSFYNNEISEKSEIFDDQFSVERPDGSNFTLKIRSTKLEDSAMYFCASRTGATEAFFGQGTRLTVV.

CDR3 nucleotides: TGTGCCAGCAGCAAAGGGTTCAGGGTCGGGGCCAACGTCCTGACTTTC. It is translated as CASSKGFRVGANVLTF. This chain uses TRBV21-1 with TRBJ2-6; the tabulated D call, TRBD1, remains unverified against the DNA. TRBV21-1 is reported as a pseudogene. This CDR3 has 16 amino acids.

V and J are TRBV6-8 and TRBJ1-4; D unclear. From germline, CDR1 is MNHGY and CDR2 SAAAGT. The CDR3 sequence is 18 residues long. V dropped 0 bases and J dropped 0 bases, with 14 bases sitting between them. The CDR3 protein is CASSYSNLASSTNEKLFF. CDR3 nucleotide sequence: TGTGCCAGCAGTTACTCGAACCTAGCCTCTTCAACTAATGAAAAACTGTTTTTT.

This clone was seen only once. V usage is TRBV7-3 and J usage is TRBJ2-3, with 12 bases fitting TRBD2. With 3 bases clipped from V and 3 bases from J, the junction kept 1 base outside the gene matches. Germline CDR1 is SGHTA and CDR2 is FQGTGA. The CDR3 has 15 amino acids. Written as DNA, the CDR3 is TGTGCCAGCAGCTTGACTAGCGGGGGTACAGATACGCAGTATTTT. This encodes CASSLTSGGTDTQYF.

The chain links TRBV7-2 to TRBJ2-5; 8 nucleotides align to TRBD2. CDR1 is SGHTA and CDR2 is FQGNSA in the germline V gene. The CDR3 totals 14 residues. Losses at the gene ends were 1 base for V and 5 bases for J; bases not matched to a gene: 3. The CDR3 sequence: CASSLGLARETQYF. CDR3 in DNA: TGTGCCAGCAGCTTAGGACTAGCGCGGGAGACCCAGTACTTC.

This chain joins TRBV19 and TRBJ2-7; D not resolved. Germline V gives CDR1 LNHDA, CDR2 SQIVND (reference sequence). The CDR3 sequence is 14 residues long. With 5 bases removed from V and 0 bases from J, the gap between germline ends came to 11 bases. DNA for the CDR3: TGTGCCAGTAGTCCCCAGGTCTTCTCCTACGAGCAGTACTTC. Translation gives CASSPQVFSYEQYF. The variable domain in full, with the rest retrieved from reference TRBV19 and TRBJ2-7, is DGGITQSPKYLFRKEGQNVTLSCEQNLNHDAMYWYRQDPGQGLRLIYYSQIVNDFQKGDIAEGYSVSREKKESFPLTVTSAQKNPTAFYLCASSPQVFSYEQYFGPGTRLTVT.

This clone was seen only once. The gene calls are TRBV7-2 and TRBJ2-5, with 12 bases fitting TRBD2. J lost 0 bases, V lost 3 bases, and 5 bases had no gene match. The CDR3 has 17 amino acids. CDR1 and CDR2 from the germline V gene are SGHTA and FQGNSA. The CDR3 loop is CASSFVLAGGYQETQYF. In nucleotides, the CDR3 is TGTGCCAGCAGCTTTGTACTAGCGGGGGGATACCAAGAGACCCAGTACTTC.

The V call is TRBV5-5, the J call TRBJ2-7, with D possibly TRBD1 on 6 matching bases. Germline CDR1 is SGHKS and CDR2 is YYEKEE (reference sequence). Trimming removed 1 base from V and 7 bases from J, with 12 bases in between. This CDR3 contains 13 residues. The CDR3 coding sequence is TGTGCCAGCAGCTTGTTACAGGGATTGGAGCAGTACTTC. Translated: CASSLLQGLEQYF.

This sequence joins TRBV30 and TRBJ1-1; D may be TRBD1 (5 bases). V was shortened by 4 bases and J by 0 bases, with 9 bases between the two germline ends. CDR1 GTSNPN and CDR2 SVGIG come from the germline V gene (reference sequence). CDR3 size: 13 residues. CDR3 residues: CAWTDSLNTEAFF. In DNA, the CDR3 is TGTGCCTGGACCGACAGCTTGAACACTGAAGCTTTCTTT. Full variable domain (missing parts from reference TRBV30 and TRBJ1-1): SQTIHQWPATLVQPVGSPLSLECTVEGTSNPNLYWYRQAAGRGLQLLFYSVGIGQISSEVPQNLSASRPQDRQFILSSKKLLLSDSGFYLCAWTDSLNTEAFFGQGTRLTVV.

For the CDR3, the DNA is TGTGCCAGCAGTTACGACAGGGGATCGAACACTGAAGCTTTCTTT. Amino acid sequence: CASSYDRGSNTEAFF. The J gene is TRBJ1-1, the V gene TRBV6-5, with 8 bases identical to TRBD1. The germline V gene encodes CDR1 MNHEY and CDR2 SVGAGI. The CDR3 totals 15 residues. V gave up 2 bases and J gave up 1 base; unmatched junction bases: 3.

The V and J genes are TRBV9 and TRBJ2-5, with 8 bases fitting TRBD1. V lost 0 bases to trimming and J lost 2 bases; unmatched junction nucleotides: 6. Germline loops: CDR1 SGDLS, CDR2 YYNGEE. CDR3 length: 16 amino acids. The CDR3 loop is CASSVGTGGSQETQYF. In nucleotides, the CDR3 is TGTGCCAGCAGCGTAGGAACAGGGGGTTCTCAAGAGACCCAGTACTTC.

This clone was observed a single time. The V and J genes are TRBV9 and TRBJ2-2; no reliable D call. Germline lookup yields CDR1 SGDLS and CDR2 YYNGEE. Trimming stripped 2 bases from V and 5 bases from J, with 4 bases between. The CDR3 runs 12 residues. CDR3 nucleotides: TGTGCCAGCAGCGTGAGGACCGGGGAGCTGTTTTTT. Translating gives CASSVRTGELFF.

The V call is TRBV15, the J call TRBJ1-2, with 7 nucleotides matching TRBD1. The CDR3 loop spans 15 amino acids. The germline CDR1 and CDR2 sequences are LNHNV and YYDKDF (reference sequence). J gave up 2 bases and V 0 bases, and 3 bases lay outside the gene matches. The CDR3 DNA is TGTGCCACCAGCAGAGATGCAGGGGGGAACTATGGCTACACCTTC. The encoded protein is CATSRDAGGNYGYTF.